This T cell receptor beta chain was recovered during a study of T-cell reconstitution after alpha-beta-depleted transplantation in children. Study-wide results and caveats: Surviving recipient cells, namely T cells and thymic progenitors, were the source of high day-60 TCRbeta diversity in some patients. Several hundred graft clones that had expanded were reportedly the source of alpha-beta T cells about two months after transplant. Once a year had passed after transplant, T-cell counts and diversity came mostly from newly produced T cells.

This clonotype has only a few counts. Its matching antigen is unknown. The CDR3 covers 15 residues. Deletions cut 3 bases from V and 0 bases from J, with 10 bases between. Unique molecular identifiers featured in how the TCRbeta library was prepared. TCRdb re-derived calls from the PCR reads in MiXCR, one entry per CDR3 protein. The sample yields over 200,000 distinct CDR3 sequences, over 15% seen once. This sequence originates from a male patient between 2 and 10 years old who had a stem cell transplant for acute lymphoblastic leukemia, so the T cells may come from the graft donor. The chain has TRBV12-3 or TRBV12-4 and TRBJ2-3; D remains unclear. This sample comprised PBMCs, mostly from graft donor cells, obtained 360 days after TCRalphabeta/CD19-depleted stem cell transplant. CDR3 in amino acids: CASSFLGRSTDTQYF. As DNA, the CDR3 is TGTGCCAGCAGTTTTCTAGGGCGGAGCACAGATACGCAGTATTTT.